This T cell receptor beta chain was retrieved from a study of control samples from healthy donors and cancer patients. Repertoires were generated with immunoSEQ multiplex PCR, while TCRdb's copy carries only in-frame clones and drops some. In the table there are roughly 98,000 clones, roughly 93% of which are singletons. The CDR3 totals 18 residues. V was shortened by 1 base and J by 9 bases, with 23 bases between the two germline ends. CDR1 is SGHNT, CDR2 YYREEE, per germline (reference sequence). Sequenced material: blood. The sequence was collected from a man in his late teens or twenties in good health. The V call is TRBV5-4, the J call TRBJ1-6, with a tentative D call TRBD1 (6 bases). The CDR3 DNA follows: TGTGCCAGCAGCTTGTTTATGTTCGAACAGGGTTTCGGTTCACCCCTCCACTTT. The encoded protein is CASSLFMFEQGFGSPLHF. Full variable domain (remainder filled in from reference TRBV5-4 and TRBJ1-6): ETGVTQSPTHLIKTRGQQVTLRCSSQSGHNTVSWYQQALGQGPQFIFQYYREEENGRGNFPPRFSGLQFPNYSSELNVNALELDDSALYLCASSLFMFEQGFGSPLHFGNGTRLTVT.